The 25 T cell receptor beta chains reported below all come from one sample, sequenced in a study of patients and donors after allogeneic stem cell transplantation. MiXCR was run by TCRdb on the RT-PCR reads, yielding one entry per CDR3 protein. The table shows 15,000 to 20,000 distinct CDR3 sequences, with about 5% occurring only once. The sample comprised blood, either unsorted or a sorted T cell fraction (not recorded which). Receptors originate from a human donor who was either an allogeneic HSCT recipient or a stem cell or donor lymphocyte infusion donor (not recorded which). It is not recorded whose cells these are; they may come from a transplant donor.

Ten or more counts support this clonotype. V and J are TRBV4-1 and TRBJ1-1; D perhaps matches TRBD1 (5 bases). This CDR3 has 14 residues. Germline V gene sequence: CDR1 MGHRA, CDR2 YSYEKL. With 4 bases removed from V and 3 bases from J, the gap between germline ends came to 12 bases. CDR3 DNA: TGCGCCAGCAGCCCTCAAAGGGGAGACACTGAAGCTTTCTTT. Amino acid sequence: CASSPQRGDTEAFF.

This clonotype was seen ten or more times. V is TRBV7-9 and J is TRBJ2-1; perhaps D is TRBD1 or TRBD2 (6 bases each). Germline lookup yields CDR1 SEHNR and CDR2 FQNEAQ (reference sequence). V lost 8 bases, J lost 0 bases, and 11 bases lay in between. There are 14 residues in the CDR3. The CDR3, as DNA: TGTGCCAGCCTAGGGGGGAACTCCTACAATGAGCAGTTCTTC. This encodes CASLGGNSYNEQFF.

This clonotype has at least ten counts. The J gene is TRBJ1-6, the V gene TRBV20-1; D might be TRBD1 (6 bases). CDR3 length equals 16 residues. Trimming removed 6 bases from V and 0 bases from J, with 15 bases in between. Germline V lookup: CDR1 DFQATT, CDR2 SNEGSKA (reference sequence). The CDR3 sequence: CSARDKQSSYNSPLHF. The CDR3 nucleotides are TGCAGTGCAAGGGACAAGCAGAGCTCCTATAATTCACCCCTCCACTTT.

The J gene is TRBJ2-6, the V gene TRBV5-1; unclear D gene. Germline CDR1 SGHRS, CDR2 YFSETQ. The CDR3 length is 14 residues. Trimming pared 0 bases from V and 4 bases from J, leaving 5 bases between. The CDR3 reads CASSLGGGANVLTF. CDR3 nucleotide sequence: TGCGCCAGCAGCTTGGGTGGCGGGGCCAACGTCCTGACTTTC.

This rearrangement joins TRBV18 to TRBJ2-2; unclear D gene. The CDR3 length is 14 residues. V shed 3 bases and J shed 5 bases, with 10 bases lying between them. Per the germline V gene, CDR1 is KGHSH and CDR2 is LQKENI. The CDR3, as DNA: TGTGCCAGCTCACCTTCTAGTGGGACCGGGGAGCTGTTTTTT. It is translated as CASSPSSGTGELFF.

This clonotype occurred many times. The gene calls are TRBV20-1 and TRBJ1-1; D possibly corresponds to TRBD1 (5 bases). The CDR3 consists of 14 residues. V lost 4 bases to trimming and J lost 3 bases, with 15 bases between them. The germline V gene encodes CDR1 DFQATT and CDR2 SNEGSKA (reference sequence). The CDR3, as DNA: TGCAGTGCTAAACACCGACGGGGGGACACTGAAGCTTTCTTT. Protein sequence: CSAKHRRGDTEAFF.

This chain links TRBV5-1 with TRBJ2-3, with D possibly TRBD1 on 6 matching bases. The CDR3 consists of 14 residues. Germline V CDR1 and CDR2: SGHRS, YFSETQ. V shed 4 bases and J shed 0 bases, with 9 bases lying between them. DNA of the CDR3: TGCGCCAGCAGCCGGACAGCTAGCACAGATACGCAGTATTTT. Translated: CASSRTASTDTQYF. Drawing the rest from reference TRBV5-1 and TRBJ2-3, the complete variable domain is KAGVTQTPRYLIKTRGQQVTLSCSPISGHRSVSWYQQTPGQGLQFLFEYFSETQRNKGNFPGRFSGRQFSNSRSEMNVSTLELGDSALYLCASSRTASTDTQYFGPGTRLTVL.

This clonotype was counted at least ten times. This chain's CDR3 is CASSLEGGTDTQYF. The CDR3 nucleotides are TGCGCCAGCAGCTTGGAAGGGGGGACAGATACGCAGTATTTT. The rearrangement joins TRBV5-1 to TRBJ2-3; D possibly matches TRBD1 or TRBD2 (6 bases each). CDR3 length equals 14 residues. Trimming left V 0 bases short and J 3 bases short, with 8 bases between. Germline assignment: CDR1 SGHRS and CDR2 YFSETQ.

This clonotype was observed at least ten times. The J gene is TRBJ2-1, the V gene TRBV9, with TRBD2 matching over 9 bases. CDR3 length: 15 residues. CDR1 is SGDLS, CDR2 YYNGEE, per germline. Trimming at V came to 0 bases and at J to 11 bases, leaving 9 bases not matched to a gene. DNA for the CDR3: TGTGCCAGCAGCGTAGCACCGGGACTAGCCTTGCAGCAGTTCTTC. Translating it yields CASSVAPGLALQQFF.

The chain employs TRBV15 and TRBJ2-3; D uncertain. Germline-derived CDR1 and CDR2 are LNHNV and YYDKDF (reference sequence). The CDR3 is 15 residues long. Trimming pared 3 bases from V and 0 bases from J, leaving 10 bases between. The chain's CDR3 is CATSSQRRSTDTQYF. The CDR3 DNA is TGTGCCACCAGCAGTCAACGACGCAGCACAGATACGCAGTATTTT.

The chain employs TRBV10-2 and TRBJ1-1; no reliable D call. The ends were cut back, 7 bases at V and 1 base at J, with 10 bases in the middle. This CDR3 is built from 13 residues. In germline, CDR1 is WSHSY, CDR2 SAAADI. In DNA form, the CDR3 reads TGCGCCAGCACACCACAGAGGAACACTGAAGCTTTCTTT. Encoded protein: CASTPQRNTEAFF.

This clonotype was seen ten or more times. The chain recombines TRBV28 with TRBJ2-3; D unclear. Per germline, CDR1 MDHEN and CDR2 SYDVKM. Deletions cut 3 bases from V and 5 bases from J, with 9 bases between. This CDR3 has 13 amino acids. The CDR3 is CASSFPPVDTQYF. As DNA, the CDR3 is TGTGCCAGCAGTTTTCCGCCGGTAGATACGCAGTATTTT.

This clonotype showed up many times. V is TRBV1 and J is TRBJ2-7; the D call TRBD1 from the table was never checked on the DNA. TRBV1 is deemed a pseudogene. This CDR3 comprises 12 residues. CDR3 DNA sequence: TGCACCAGCAGCTTGACAGCGTACGAGCAGTACTTC. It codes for CTSSLTAYEQYF.

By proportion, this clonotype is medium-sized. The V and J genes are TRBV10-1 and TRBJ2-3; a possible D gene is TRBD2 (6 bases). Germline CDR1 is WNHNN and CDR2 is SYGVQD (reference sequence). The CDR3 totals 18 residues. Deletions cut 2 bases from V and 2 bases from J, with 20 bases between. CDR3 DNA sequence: TGCGCCAGCAGTGAGGGGGACGGGAGCGGTTTGGACACAGATACGCAGTATTTT. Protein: CASSEGDGSGLDTDTQYF.

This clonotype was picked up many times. The CDR3 protein is CSPGANTEAFF. The DNA for the CDR3 is TGCAGTCCGGGGGCGAACACTGAAGCTTTCTTT. The rearrangement joins TRBV20-1 to TRBJ1-1; a possible D gene is TRBD1 (6 bases). There are 11 residues in the CDR3. The germline CDR1 and CDR2 sequences are DFQATT and SNEGSKA (reference sequence). Trimming cost V 8 bases and J 1 base, with 8 bases left between them.

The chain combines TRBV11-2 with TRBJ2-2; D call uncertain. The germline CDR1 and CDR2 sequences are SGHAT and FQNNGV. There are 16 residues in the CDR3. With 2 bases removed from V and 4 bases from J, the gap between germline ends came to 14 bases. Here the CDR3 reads CASSLLPALGTGELFF. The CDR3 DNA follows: TGTGCCAGCAGCTTACTGCCGGCCCTGGGCACCGGGGAGCTGTTTTTT.

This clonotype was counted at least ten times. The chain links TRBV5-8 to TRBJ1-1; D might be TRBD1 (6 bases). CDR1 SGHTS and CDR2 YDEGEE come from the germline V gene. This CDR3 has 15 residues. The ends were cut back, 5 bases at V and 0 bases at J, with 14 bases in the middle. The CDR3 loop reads CASRTRGGMNTEAFF. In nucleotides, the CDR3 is TGTGCCAGCAGGACCAGAGGGGGGATGAACACTGAAGCTTTCTTT.

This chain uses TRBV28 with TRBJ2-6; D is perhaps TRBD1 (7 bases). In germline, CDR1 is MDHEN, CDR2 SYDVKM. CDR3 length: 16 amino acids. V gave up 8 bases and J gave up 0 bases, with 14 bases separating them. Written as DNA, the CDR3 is TGTGCCAGCCGTCCGGGGGACAGCTCTGGGGCCAACGTCCTGACTTTC. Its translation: CASRPGDSSGANVLTF.

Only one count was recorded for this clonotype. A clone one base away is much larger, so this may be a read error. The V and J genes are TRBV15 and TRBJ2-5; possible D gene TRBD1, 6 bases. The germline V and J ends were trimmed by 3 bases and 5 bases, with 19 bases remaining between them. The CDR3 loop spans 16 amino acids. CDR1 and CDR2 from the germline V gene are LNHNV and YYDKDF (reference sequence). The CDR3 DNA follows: TGTGCCACCAGCAGTGGCAGGGGAAAAGTATTGGAGACCCAGTACTTC. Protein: CATSSGRGKVLETQYF.

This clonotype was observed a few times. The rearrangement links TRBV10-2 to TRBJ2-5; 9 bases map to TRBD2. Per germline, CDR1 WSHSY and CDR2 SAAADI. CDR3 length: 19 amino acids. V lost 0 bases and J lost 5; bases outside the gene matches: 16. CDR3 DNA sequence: TGCGCCAGCAGTGAGTCATCTTATCGTCTAGCGGGAAGGGGGGAGACCCAGTACTTC. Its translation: CASSESSYRLAGRGETQYF.

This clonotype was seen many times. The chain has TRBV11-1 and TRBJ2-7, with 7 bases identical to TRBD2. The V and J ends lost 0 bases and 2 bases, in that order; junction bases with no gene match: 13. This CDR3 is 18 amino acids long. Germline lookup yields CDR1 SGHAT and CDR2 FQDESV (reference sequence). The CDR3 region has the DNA TGTGCCAGCAGCTTAGCCCAAGGACTAGGTGGCTTAGCCTACGAGCAGTACTTC. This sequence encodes CASSLAQGLGGLAYEQYF.

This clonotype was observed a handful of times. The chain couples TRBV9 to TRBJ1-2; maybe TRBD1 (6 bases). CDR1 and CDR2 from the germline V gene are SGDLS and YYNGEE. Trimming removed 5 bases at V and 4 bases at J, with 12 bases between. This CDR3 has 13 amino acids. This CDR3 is CASSGGGPYGYTF. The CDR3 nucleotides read TGTGCCAGCAGTGGGGGGGGCCCCTATGGCTACACCTTC.

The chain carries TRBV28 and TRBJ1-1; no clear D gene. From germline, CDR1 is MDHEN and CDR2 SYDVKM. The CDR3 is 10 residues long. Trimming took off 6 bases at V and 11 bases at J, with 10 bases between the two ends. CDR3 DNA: TGTGCCAGCAGGTACGGGTCGGCTTTCTTT. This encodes CASRYGSAFF.

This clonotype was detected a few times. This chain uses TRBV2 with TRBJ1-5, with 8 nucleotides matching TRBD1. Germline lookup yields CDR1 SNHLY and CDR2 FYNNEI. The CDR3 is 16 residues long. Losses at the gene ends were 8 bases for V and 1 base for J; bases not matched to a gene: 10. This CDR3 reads CASPTGGYRSNQPQHF. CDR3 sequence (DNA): TGTGCCAGCCCTACAGGGGGGTATAGAAGCAATCAGCCCCAGCATTTT.

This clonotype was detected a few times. The CDR3 region is CASSYEVRRKTEAFF. In nucleotides, the CDR3 is TGTGCCAGCAGTTACGAAGTCAGGCGCAAAACTGAAGCTTTCTTT. This rearrangement joins TRBV6-5 to TRBJ1-1, with D uncertain. Germline V gene data show CDR1 as MNHEY and CDR2 as SVGAGI. The CDR3 sequence is 15 residues long. The V end lost 2 bases, the J end lost 5 bases, and 15 bases lay between the germline ends.